Presented here are 26 T cell receptor beta chains from one specimen sequenced in a study of T cells in Graves' hyperthyroidism and ophthalmopathy. The source material, RNA transcripts, was used to amplify TCR beta CDR3 regions. The HTBI primer set was used in a first-round RT-PCR of the TCR CDR3. Each CDR3 protein is one row after TCRdb ran MiXCR on the multiplex PCR reads. Altogether fewer than 650,000 distinct CDR3 sequences are present, approximately 15% being singletons, with the ten largest covering around 4.5%. The sequenced sample consisted of blood. Receptors originate from a middle-aged woman with Graves' ophthalmopathy.

This clonotype occurred many times. The chain has TRBV30 and TRBJ2-5; D perhaps matches TRBD2 (6 bases). The V gene's germline CDR1 is GTSNPN and CDR2 SVGIG (reference sequence). This CDR3 spans 13 amino acids. The V and J ends lost 2 bases and 2 bases respectively, with 9 bases between them. Written as DNA, the CDR3 is TGTGCCTGGAGTACCGGGACTCAAGAGACCCAGTACTTC. Encoded protein: CAWSTGTQETQYF.

This clonotype occurred many times. This chain joins TRBV28 and TRBJ1-1, with D maybe TRBD1 (5 bases). Trimming shortened V by 8 bases and J by 6 bases, and 13 bases separated the two germline ends. The germline CDR1 and CDR2 sequences are MDHEN and SYDVKM. The CDR3 length is 12 residues. CDR3 DNA sequence: TGTGCCAGCGTCCCTTTAGGGGCTGAAGCTTTCTTT. Translation gives CASVPLGAEAFF.

This clonotype was seen at least ten times. In nucleotides, the CDR3 is TGTGCCAGCAGGGGGACAGGGCTGCACTATGGCTACACCTTC. Amino acid sequence: CASRGTGLHYGYTF. V and J are TRBV28 and TRBJ1-2; 9 nucleotides agree with TRBD1. CDR3 size: 14 residues. Germline-derived CDR1 and CDR2 are MDHEN and SYDVKM. Trimming removed 6 bases from V and 3 bases from J; junction bases left unmatched: 5.

This clonotype has a count of ten or more. This sequence joins TRBV6-1 and TRBJ1-1; no reliable D call. CDR1 is MNHNS, CDR2 SASEGT, per germline. V lost 8 bases and J lost 1, with 14 bases in between. The CDR3 has 14 amino acids. The CDR3 DNA is TGTGCCAGCGTCACATATCTGGCGAACACTGAAGCTTTCTTT. It specifies CASVTYLANTEAFF.

V gene TRBV28 combines with J gene TRBJ1-1, with D possibly TRBD1 on 6 matching bases. The CDR3 has 14 residues. CDR1 and CDR2 from the germline V gene are MDHEN and SYDVKM. Trimming took off 2 bases at V and 3 bases at J, with 10 bases between the two ends. CDR3: CASSLSSGDTEAFF. The CDR3 region has the DNA TGTGCCAGCAGTTTAAGCTCAGGGGACACTGAAGCTTTCTTT.

This clonotype appeared many times. The V and J genes are TRBV11-2 and TRBJ2-7; 8 bases are a match to TRBD1. The CDR3 is made up of 15 amino acids. Trimming removed 1 base from V and 4 bases from J; junction bases left unmatched: 6. Germline assignment: CDR1 SGHAT and CDR2 FQNNGV. The CDR3 here is CASSLGRQGSYEQYF. DNA for the CDR3: TGTGCCAGCAGCTTAGGCCGACAGGGGTCGTACGAGCAGTACTTC. The full variable domain, its missing parts supplied by reference TRBV11-2 and TRBJ2-7, is EAGVAQSPRYKIIEKRQSVAFWCNPISGHATLYWYQQILGQGPKLLIQFQNNGVVDDSQLPKDRFSAERLKGVDSTLKIQPAKLEDSAVYLCASSLGRQGSYEQYFGPGTRLTVT.

This clonotype was seen many times. This chain joins TRBV6-2 or TRBV6-3 and TRBJ2-5; D uncertain. The CDR3 contains 14 residues. V was shortened by 0 bases and J by 2 bases, with 7 bases between the two germline ends. CDR1 is MNHEY and CDR2 is SVGEGT in the germline V gene. Written as DNA, the CDR3 is TGTGCCAGCAGTTACTCGTTAACTCAAGAGACCCAGTACTTC. It encodes CASSYSLTQETQYF.

V usage is TRBV4-2 and J usage is TRBJ1-5; D is unclear. CDR3 length equals 15 residues. Germline-derived CDR1 and CDR2 are LGHNA and YNFKEQ. The germline V and J ends were trimmed by 0 bases and 7 bases, with 13 bases remaining between them. In DNA form, the CDR3 reads TGTGCCAGCAGCCAAGATAGGAGGGTAGTGCAGCCCCAGCATTTT. Translated, it gives CASSQDRRVVQPQHF.

This clonotype was counted only a few times. J is TRBJ1-1 and V is TRBV3-1; the D is unclear. The CDR3 is 12 residues long. Trimming cost V 1 base and J 8 bases, with 8 bases left between them. Looked up from germline, CDR1 is LGHDT and CDR2 is YNNKEL (reference sequence). The CDR3 bases are TGTGCCAGCAGCCAAGTATGGGAGGAAGCTTTCTTT. Its protein product is CASSQVWEEAFF.

This clonotype was counted only a few times. In nucleotides, the CDR3 is TGTGCCAGCAGCTACGACAGCGGGAGGGCCTACAATGAGCAGTTCTTC. Protein product: CASSYDSGRAYNEQFF. V usage is TRBV7-8 and J usage is TRBJ2-1, with 10 bases fitting TRBD2. The V gene's germline CDR1 is SGHVS and CDR2 FQNEAQ. This CDR3 region has 16 residues. V lost 4 bases to trimming and J lost 2 bases; unmatched junction nucleotides: 5.

The chain is built from TRBV2 and TRBJ1-1; tentatively, D is TRBD1 (5 bases). V lost 3 bases, J lost 5 bases, and 13 bases lay in between. Germline values: CDR1 SNHLY, CDR2 FYNNEI. This CDR3 has 14 residues. In nucleotides, the CDR3 is TGTGCCAGCAGTGAGTCTCCGTGGGGGACTGAAGCTTTCTTT. This translates into CASSESPWGTEAFF.

The chain combines TRBV18 with TRBJ2-1, with 7 bases aligning to TRBD2. CDR1 and CDR2 from the germline V gene are KGHSH and LQKENI. CDR3 size: 15 residues. V dropped 2 bases and J dropped 8; count of bases not matched to a gene: 9. DNA of the CDR3: TGTGCCAGCTCACCAGTCCTAGCGGTCGACGATGAGCAGTTCTTC. Its protein product is CASSPVLAVDDEQFF.

This clonotype has just a few counts. The rearrangement links TRBV6-2 or TRBV6-3 to TRBJ1-1, with D uncertain. The CDR3 covers 14 residues. CDR1 and CDR2 from the germline V gene are MNHEY and SVGEGT. Trimming removed 7 bases from V and 5 bases from J, with 17 bases in between. CDR3 loop: CASTFLFGGTEAFF. Written as DNA, the CDR3 is TGTGCCAGCACTTTTCTTTTCGGTGGAACTGAAGCTTTCTTT.

This rearrangement joins TRBV6-2 or TRBV6-3 to TRBJ2-5; possible D gene TRBD2, 5 bases. The CDR3 has 21 amino acids. CDR1 is MNHEY and CDR2 is SVGEGT in the germline V gene. V lost 0 bases and J lost 0, with 26 bases in between. The CDR3 spells CASSYSFPGSPSTANQETQYF. The CDR3 nucleotides are TGTGCCAGCAGTTACTCCTTCCCGGGAAGCCCTAGTACGGCCAACCAAGAGACCCAGTACTTC.

The sample holds a few counts of this clonotype. The chain combines TRBV11-2 with TRBJ2-7; the match to TRBD1 covers 7 bases. CDR1 is SGHAT and CDR2 is FQNNGV in the germline V gene. The CDR3 is 15 amino acids. Unmatched junction bases numbered 8, after V lost 4 bases and J lost 2 bases. The CDR3 nucleotides read TGTGCCAGCAGCTCCCAGACAGGGTGGGCCTACGAGCAGTACTTC. It translates to CASSSQTGWAYEQYF.

There are many counts of this clonotype. The rearrangement joins TRBV9 to TRBJ1-1; 7 nucleotides agree with TRBD1. V lost 4 bases, J lost 0 bases, and 9 bases stayed unmatched. This CDR3 contains 16 residues. Germline V gene sequence: CDR1 SGDLS, CDR2 YYNGEE. The CDR3 sequence is CASSSGGGGLNTEAFF. CDR3 sequence (DNA): TGTGCCAGCAGCTCAGGGGGAGGGGGACTGAACACTGAAGCTTTCTTT.

This clonotype has a count of ten or more. This chain uses TRBV12-3 or TRBV12-4 with TRBJ1-2, with TRBD1 as a possible D gene (6 bases). This CDR3 is built from 14 residues. The V end was cut by 5 bases, the J end by 4 bases, with 14 bases between. CDR3 residues: CASSLIGGSYGYTF. In DNA, the CDR3 is TGTGCCAGCAGTCTAATCGGGGGCAGCTATGGCTACACCTTC.

The rearrangement links TRBV6-1 to TRBJ1-1; 8 nucleotides line up with TRBD1. CDR3 length: 16 residues. Losses at the gene ends were 7 bases for V and 0 bases for J; bases not matched to a gene: 10. CDR1 is MNHNS and CDR2 is SASEGT in the germline V gene. CDR3 region: CASTYGQGIMNTEAFF. DNA for the CDR3: TGTGCCAGCACCTATGGACAGGGTATCATGAACACTGAAGCTTTCTTT.

This clonotype was seen only a few times. The chain combines TRBV28 with TRBJ2-7; maybe TRBD2 (6 bases). Germline loops: CDR1 MDHEN, CDR2 SYDVKM. This CDR3 region has 15 residues. Trimming stripped 7 bases from V and 6 bases from J, with 22 bases between. The CDR3 sequence: CASTLPGVGVGEQYF. DNA for the CDR3: TGTGCCAGCACCCTTCCGGGAGTAGGGGTTGGCGAGCAGTACTTC.

This clonotype was counted ten times or more. The chain combines TRBV29-1 with TRBJ2-5, with D unclear. The germline V gene encodes CDR1 SQVTM and CDR2 ANQGSEA. Trimming left V 8 bases short and J 2 bases short, with 9 bases between. CDR3 size: 11 residues. The CDR3 nucleotides are TGCAGCTCCTGGGAACAAGAGACCCAGTACTTC. This sequence encodes CSSWEQETQYF.

This clonotype was recorded many times. The gene calls are TRBV28 and TRBJ2-7, with TRBD2 identical over 12 bases. The CDR3 sequence is 18 residues long. In germline, CDR1 is MDHEN, CDR2 SYDVKM. The V and J ends lost 2 bases and 1 base, in that order; junction bases with no gene match: 9. CDR3 nucleotides: TGTGCCAGCAGTTTACCGACTACTAGCGGGAGGATATCCTACGAGCAGTACTTC. Amino acids: CASSLPTTSGRISYEQYF.

Ten or more counts support this clonotype. The genes are TRBV6-1 and TRBJ1-1; 7 bases are a match to TRBD1. The trim removed 6 bases at V and 1 base at J, leaving 8 bases unmatched. The CDR3 loop spans 15 amino acids. Germline CDR1 reads MNHNS; CDR2 reads SASEGT. DNA for the CDR3: TGTGCCAGCAGGAAACAGGGGAAAAGGAACACTGAAGCTTTCTTT. It yields the protein CASRKQGKRNTEAFF.

This clonotype came up many times. The rearrangement uses TRBV24-1 and TRBJ2-7, with D unclear. With 5 bases removed from V and 4 bases from J, the gap between germline ends came to 11 bases. The CDR3 totals 13 residues. Germline assignment: CDR1 KGHDR and CDR2 SFDVKD. The CDR3 DNA is TGTGCCACCAGTGCTCCCTTCAATTACGAGCAGTACTTC. Translation gives CATSAPFNYEQYF.

This clonotype was found many times. This chain connects TRBV24-1 to TRBJ2-5; D is undetermined. V was trimmed by 11 bases and J by 1 base, leaving 13 bases between them. Looked up from germline, CDR1 is KGHDR and CDR2 is SFDVKD. This CDR3 contains 13 residues. The DNA of the CDR3 is TGTGCCAGCCAACAAGCTACCCAAGAGACCCAGTACTTC. Its translation: CASQQATQETQYF.

This clonotype was detected only a few times. A much larger clone lies a single base off, so this may be a read error. The chain recombines TRBV11-2 with TRBJ1-2, with D uncertain. Germline-derived CDR1 and CDR2 are SGHAT and FQNNGV. The CDR3 contains 12 residues. Trimming shortened V by 5 bases and J by 5 bases, and 9 bases separated the two germline ends. This CDR3 reads CASSPEGYGYTF. Here the CDR3 DNA reads TGTGCCAGCAGCCCAGAGGGTTATGGCTACACCTTC.

This clonotype was seen repeatedly, ten times or more. The V call is TRBV11-2, the J call TRBJ2-7, with 7 positions matching TRBD2. The ends lost 0 bases at V and 2 bases at J; junction bases unmatched: 4. Germline V gene data show CDR1 as SGHAT and CDR2 as FQNNGV. This CDR3 region has 15 residues. The CDR3 is CASSLEGTTTYEQYF. The DNA for the CDR3 is TGTGCCAGCAGCTTAGAGGGGACTACGACCTACGAGCAGTACTTC.